One and the same sample provided the 19 T cell receptor beta chains below, sequenced in a study of blood T cell repertoires in COVID-19. Here immunoSEQ multiplex PCR was the method, and the copy in TCRdb shows in-frame clones only, minus some. The profile shows tens of thousands of clones, 88% of them singletons. The sequencing input was peripheral blood. These receptors originate from a man aged 50 to 60 with active COVID-19.

This clone showed up just a few times. This rearrangement joins TRBV6-1 to TRBJ1-3, with unresolved D. Looked up from germline, CDR1 is MNHNS and CDR2 is SASEGT. V lost 2 bases to trimming and J lost 3 bases, with 8 bases between them. There are 14 residues in the CDR3. In DNA form, the CDR3 reads TGTGCCAGCAGTGAACTCACGCGTGGAAACACCATATATTTT. The encoded protein is CASSELTRGNTIYF.

The gene calls are TRBV3-1 (or the pseudogene TRBV3-2) and TRBJ2-3; D may be TRBD2 (7 bases). Between the trimmed V and J ends, which lost 0 bases and 1 base, there was a span of 11 bases. The length of the CDR3 is 16 residues. The germline V gene has CDR1 LGHDT and CDR2 YNNKEL (reference sequence). CDR3 amino acids: CASSQDPRGRTDTQYF. The CDR3 DNA follows: TGTGCCAGCAGCCAAGATCCGCGGGGGCGCACAGATACGCAGTATTTT.

This chain connects TRBV6-5 to TRBJ2-1; D possibly corresponds to TRBD2 (7 bases). The CDR3 is 14 residues long. Germline lookup yields CDR1 MNHEY and CDR2 SVGAGI. Trimming pared 10 bases from V and 7 bases from J, leaving 20 bases between. For the CDR3, the DNA is TGTGCCACTGGGAGGGGGGTAGCGGATAATGAGCAGTTCTTC. Translated: CATGRGVADNEQFF.

This clone was detected only a few times. This chain uses TRBV5-6 with TRBJ1-5; 7 positions match TRBD1. With 4 bases clipped from V and 6 bases from J, the junction kept 4 bases outside the gene matches. The CDR3 contains 13 residues. Germline CDR1 SGHDT, CDR2 YYEEEE. The CDR3 DNA reads TGTGCCAGCAGCGCACAGGGGTTTCAGCCCCAGCATTTT. It codes for CASSAQGFQPQHF.

The chain combines TRBV18 with TRBJ1-2, with TRBD1 matching 7 bases. Trimming at V came to 4 bases and at J to 6 bases, leaving 14 bases not matched to a gene. Germline V gene lookup returns CDR1 KGHSH and CDR2 LQKENI. CDR3 length: 16 residues. In DNA form, the CDR3 reads TGTGCCAGCTCACGGTCGCCCAATCAGGGGGAGAATGGCTACACCTTC. Its protein is CASSRSPNQGENGYTF.

The chain carries TRBV2 and TRBJ2-1; 16 bases line up with TRBD2. This CDR3 spans 19 amino acids. Germline trimming cut 7 bases from V and 4 bases from J; bases unmatched to any gene: 13. Germline CDR1 SNHLY, CDR2 FYNNEI. CDR3 residues: CASTPRGTSGGARYNEQFF. CDR3 coding DNA: TGTGCCAGCACCCCCCGGGGGACTAGCGGGGGGGCCAGGTACAATGAGCAGTTCTTC.

The rearrangement joins TRBV3-1 (or the pseudogene TRBV3-2) to TRBJ2-2; 8 bases map to TRBD1. The germline gives CDR1 LGHDT, CDR2 YNNKEL (reference sequence). J lost 1 base, V lost 3 bases, and 13 bases had no gene match. The CDR3 sequence is 19 residues long. CDR3: CASSHGMFQGALNTGELFF. CDR3 nucleotide sequence: TGTGCCAGCAGCCATGGGATGTTTCAGGGGGCGCTGAACACCGGGGAGCTGTTTTTT.

The V call is TRBV28, the J call TRBJ2-7; D might be TRBD1 (5 bases). Germline-derived CDR1 and CDR2 are MDHEN and SYDVKM. This CDR3 has 14 amino acids. With 6 bases removed from V and 0 bases from J, the gap between germline ends came to 12 bases. This chain's CDR3 is CASSFQGSSYEQYF. CDR3 nucleotides: TGTGCCAGCAGCTTCCAGGGTAGCTCCTACGAGCAGTACTTC.

This clone was picked up one time. V and J are TRBV5-5 and TRBJ1-1, with 9 bases matching TRBD1. V lost 0 bases, J lost 5 bases, and 8 bases stayed unmatched. Germline V CDR1 and CDR2: SGHKS, YYEKEE (reference sequence). The CDR3 runs to 16 residues. The DNA of the CDR3 is TGTGCCAGCAGCTTGGGGGGACAGGGTAGTGAGACTGAAGCTTTCTTT. This encodes CASSLGGQGSETEAFF. Full variable domain (outside the CDR3, taken from reference TRBV5-5 and TRBJ1-1): DAGVTQSPTHLIKTRGQQVTLRCSPISGHKSVSWYQQVLGQGPQFIFQYYEKEERGRGNFPDRFSARQFPNYSSELNVNALLLGDSALYLCASSLGGQGSETEAFFGQGTRLTVV.

Of note for this clone: At the DNA level, this CDR3 is encoded by other sequences in the same sample as well. V usage is TRBV5-1 and J usage is TRBJ2-5; no firm D call. This CDR3 spans 14 amino acids. Per the germline V gene, CDR1 is SGHRS and CDR2 is YFSETQ. The ends were cut back, 1 base at V and 1 base at J, with 8 bases in the middle. This CDR3 reads CASSLSPGQETQYF. The CDR3 nucleotides are TGCGCCAGCAGCTTGTCGCCAGGCCAAGAGACCCAGTACTTC.

V gene TRBV18 combines with J gene TRBJ2-3; 7 positions agree with TRBD2. CDR3 length: 14 residues. V lost 6 bases and J lost 2; bases outside the gene matches: 5. Germline V gene lookup returns CDR1 KGHSH and CDR2 LQKENI. CDR3 nucleotides: TGTGCCAGCTCCTTCGGACTAGACACAGATACGCAGTATTTT. Amino acid sequence: CASSFGLDTDTQYF.

This rearrangement joins TRBV19 to TRBJ2-7; 9 bases map to TRBD1. V lost 5 bases to trimming and J lost 5 bases; unmatched junction nucleotides: 22. Per germline, CDR1 LNHDA and CDR2 SQIVND (reference sequence). This CDR3 comprises 19 residues. Here the CDR3 reads CASSFQIQGAIPRGNEQYF. The DNA for the CDR3 is TGTGCCAGTAGTTTCCAAATACAGGGGGCGATCCCAAGGGGAAACGAGCAGTACTTC.

This chain uses TRBV3-1 (or the pseudogene TRBV3-2) with TRBJ1-4; 9 positions agree with TRBD1. In germline, CDR1 is LGHDT, CDR2 YNNKEL (reference sequence). This CDR3 is 20 amino acids long. V trimming: 1 base; J trimming: 8 bases; junction bases outside the gene matches: 20. Written as DNA, the CDR3 is TGTGCCAGCAGCCAAGTTAAGGGACAGGGTAATTATGGAGGAGACGAAAAACTGTTTTTT. It is translated as CASSQVKGQGNYGGDEKLFF.

In DNA form, the CDR3 reads TGTGCCACCAGCACCGCAAGGGACAGCATTCCCTACGAGCAGTACTTC. This codes for CATSTARDSIPYEQYF. The J gene is TRBJ2-7, the V gene TRBV15, with 7 nucleotides matching TRBD1. The CDR3 spans 16 residues. The germline V gene has CDR1 LNHNV and CDR2 YYDKDF (reference sequence). The V segment lost 4 bases and the J segment 2 bases; nucleotides outside the gene matches: 11.

This rearrangement joins TRBV27 to TRBJ1-1; 10 bases line up with TRBD1. V lost 1 base, J lost 4 bases, and 6 bases stayed unmatched. This CDR3 is 16 amino acids long. Per the germline V gene, CDR1 is MNHEY and CDR2 is SMNVEV (reference sequence). The CDR3 loop is CASSLWTGGEGTEAFF. The CDR3 nucleotides are TGTGCCAGCAGTTTATGGACAGGGGGGGAGGGCACTGAAGCTTTCTTT.

CDR3: CASSLEVTGESGELFF. The CDR3 bases are TGTGCCAGCAGCTTAGAGGTGACAGGGGAGTCCGGGGAGCTGTTTTTT. The chain carries TRBV7-6 and TRBJ2-2; 8 positions match TRBD1. The CDR3 is 16 amino acids. The germline V gene encodes CDR1 SGHVS and CDR2 FNYEAQ. Losses at the gene ends were 1 base for V and 6 bases for J; bases not matched to a gene: 7.

The chain combines TRBV5-1 with TRBJ2-1, with 8 bases fitting TRBD2. CDR1 and CDR2 (germline): SGHRS, YFSETQ. V was clipped by 3 bases and J by 4 bases; unmatched bases: 6. CDR3 length: 15 amino acids. The CDR3 DNA reads TGCGCCAGCAGCTCTCGGGGGGGCTCGTACAATGAGCAGTTCTTC. Translating gives CASSSRGGSYNEQFF.

This chain connects TRBV27 to TRBJ2-7; no definite D call. The CDR3 is 11 residues long. The ends were cut back, 6 bases at V and 5 bases at J, with 8 bases in the middle. Germline values: CDR1 MNHEY, CDR2 SMNVEV (reference sequence). The CDR3 spells CASRTGHEQYF. Written as DNA, the CDR3 is TGTGCCAGCAGGACGGGTCACGAGCAGTACTTC.

The rearrangement links TRBV6-5 to TRBJ1-5; perhaps TRBD1 as D (5 bases). CDR3 size: 15 residues. V dropped 0 bases and J dropped 6 bases, with 12 bases sitting between them. Germline values: CDR1 MNHEY, CDR2 SVGAGI. CDR3 sequence (DNA): TGTGCCAGCAGTTACTCGGGGGGGGAGGCTCAGCCCCAGCATTTT. It codes for CASSYSGGEAQPQHF.